The next 15 T cell receptor beta chains were all read from a single sample in a study of cytomegalovirus exposure and HLA in healthy donors (dated by TCRdb to the late 2010s). Libraries came from the immunoSEQ multiplex PCR assay. For the multiplex PCR, a mixture combining 60 forward primers for TCR Vbeta segments and 13 reverse primers for TCR Jbeta segments was used. TCRdb provides this immuneACCESS table in a form limited to in-frame rearrangements. Some clones are lacking; in checked studies, under half of them reflect an unresolved V gene, and why the rest are absent is not known. Within this sample are some 190,000 clones, with 81% of them counted one time only. Jointly, the top ten make up more than 1.5% of the sample. The sample was PBMCs. These TCRs come from a man aged 18 to 30 in good health and CMV-seronegative.

V gene TRBV30 combines with J gene TRBJ2-7; 14 nucleotides align to TRBD2. V lost 7 bases and J lost 5; bases outside the gene matches: 7. The CDR3 is 14 residues long. Germline CDR1 and CDR2: GTSNPN and SVGIG (reference sequence). The CDR3 sequence: CASYPGLAGDEQYF. CDR3 DNA: TGTGCCTCCTACCCGGGACTAGCGGGAGACGAGCAGTACTTC.

The chain links TRBV28 to TRBJ2-4; maybe TRBD1 (5 bases). CDR1 is MDHEN and CDR2 is SYDVKM in the germline V gene. CDR3 length equals 13 residues. Trimming pared 3 bases from V and 5 bases from J, leaving 8 bases between. CDR3 region: CASSFGRENIQYF. Here the CDR3 DNA reads TGTGCCAGCAGTTTCGGCAGGGAAAACATTCAGTACTTC.

The V call is TRBV7-2, the J call TRBJ1-1; D is possibly TRBD1 (5 bases). Trimming left V 1 base short and J 7 bases short, with 22 bases between. From germline, CDR1 is SGHTA and CDR2 FQGNSA. This CDR3 is 17 amino acids long. CDR3 sequence reads: CASSLGAGGAVLGEAFF. In nucleotides, the CDR3 is TGTGCCAGCAGCTTAGGGGCCGGGGGAGCCGTACTGGGTGAAGCTTTCTTT.

The V and J genes are TRBV10-3 and TRBJ2-7, with D possibly TRBD2 on 6 matching bases. Germline values: CDR1 ENHRY, CDR2 SYGVKD. V was cut by 6 bases and J by 4 bases, with 16 bases left in between. The CDR3 consists of 14 residues. CDR3: CAIRDETRIYEQYF. Here the CDR3 DNA reads TGTGCCATCAGGGATGAGACTAGAATTTACGAGCAGTACTTC.

Only a few counts were recorded for this clone. CDR3 in amino acids: CATRPGHNYGYTF. The DNA for the CDR3 is TGTGCCACACGCCCGGGACACAACTATGGCTACACCTTC. V gene TRBV19 combines with J gene TRBJ1-2, with a weak D call TRBD1 (6 bases). The CDR3 has 13 residues. Germline assignment: CDR1 LNHDA and CDR2 SQIVND (reference sequence). Trimming took off 10 bases at V and 2 bases at J, with 14 bases between the two ends. Variable domain in full (rest from reference TRBV19 and TRBJ1-2): DGGITQSPKYLFRKEGQNVTLSCEQNLNHDAMYWYRQDPGQGLRLIYYSQIVNDFQKGDIAEGYSVSREKKESFPLTVTSAQKNPTAFYLCATRPGHNYGYTFGSGTRLTVV.

The chain has TRBV11-2 and TRBJ1-1; no definite D call. The CDR3 has 13 amino acids. V lost 0 bases, J lost 5 bases, and 7 bases lay in between. In germline, CDR1 is SGHAT, CDR2 FQNNGV. As DNA, the CDR3 is TGTGCCAGCAGCTTAGATCGAGGAACTGAAGCTTTCTTT. Translating it yields CASSLDRGTEAFF.

The chain is built from TRBV7-2 and TRBJ1-3; 8 nucleotides line up with TRBD1. Germline loops: CDR1 SGHTA, CDR2 FQGNSA. Trimming cost V 5 bases and J 8 bases; bases outside gene matches: 11. The CDR3 is 15 residues long. In nucleotides, the CDR3 is TGTGCCAGCAGCACAGACAGGGGAGGATGGGACACCATATATTTT. This codes for CASSTDRGGWDTIYF.

The chain recombines TRBV18 with TRBJ2-7; D is perhaps TRBD2 (6 bases). The length of the CDR3 is 15 residues. CDR1 KGHSH and CDR2 LQKENI come from the germline V gene. V gave up 3 bases and J gave up 2 bases, with 14 bases separating them. The CDR3 sequence: CASSPRTGEAYEQYF. The CDR3 nucleotides read TGTGCCAGCTCACCCCGGACGGGAGAAGCCTACGAGCAGTACTTC.

This chain joins TRBV6-4 and TRBJ1-2; 7 nucleotides agree with TRBD1. The CDR3 runs 14 residues. Germline values: CDR1 MRHNA, CDR2 SNTAGT. With 5 bases clipped from V and 7 bases from J, the junction kept 10 bases outside the gene matches. Here the CDR3 DNA reads TGTGCCAGCAGTCCCTACGACAGGGAAGGTGGCTACACCTTC. This encodes CASSPYDREGGYTF.

The chain joins TRBV29-1 to TRBJ1-2; D remains ambiguous. The CDR3 has 12 residues. With 3 bases removed from V and 1 base from J, the gap between germline ends came to 6 bases. Germline loops: CDR1 SQVTM, CDR2 ANQGSEA. DNA for the CDR3: TGCAGCGTTGATCCCTTTAACTATGGCTACACCTTC. Amino acid sequence: CSVDPFNYGYTF.

This clone occurred a few times. V and J are TRBV27 and TRBJ2-4; maybe TRBD2 (7 bases). Germline CDR1 MNHEY, CDR2 SMNVEV (reference sequence). There are 14 residues in the CDR3. The germline V and J ends were trimmed by 5 bases and 1 base, with 9 bases remaining between them. In DNA form, the CDR3 reads TGTGCCAGCAGTGAGGGGGGGGCCAAAAACATTCAGTACTTC. This sequence encodes CASSEGGAKNIQYF.

This clone came up once. The genes are TRBV11-3 and TRBJ1-3; D is unresolved. The CDR3 covers 15 residues. Trimming took off 2 bases at V and 4 bases at J, with 12 bases between the two ends. Germline CDR1 reads SGHNT; CDR2 reads YENEEA. The CDR3: CASSLSGGPGNTIYF. Written as DNA, the CDR3 is TGTGCCAGCAGCTTAAGTGGTGGGCCAGGAAACACCATATATTTT.

The chain is built from TRBV21-1 and TRBJ1-5; TRBD1 is the table's D call, not checked against the DNA. TRBV21-1 is a recognized pseudogene. The CDR3 runs to 16 residues. Written as DNA, the CDR3 is TGTGCCAGCAGCAAAGGGGACAGGGTGATTGATCAGCCCCAGCATTTT. This gives the protein CASSKGDRVIDQPQHF.

CDR3 in DNA: TGTGCCACCAGCAGGGAATTAGCGGGGGACATCTCCTACGAGCAGTACTTC. It is translated as CATSRELAGDISYEQYF. The chain uses TRBV15 and TRBJ2-7; 9 bases line up with TRBD2. V was pared by 3 bases and J by 0 bases, with 9 bases of the junction left unmatched. The germline gives CDR1 LNHNV, CDR2 YYDKDF (reference sequence). The CDR3 spans 17 residues.

This clone was seen only a few times. Other DNA variants within this sample encode the same CDR3. This rearrangement joins TRBV15 to TRBJ1-4, with D perhaps matching TRBD1 (6 bases). The germline CDR1 and CDR2 sequences are LNHNV and YYDKDF (reference sequence). The ends were cut back, 0 bases at V and 8 bases at J, with 10 bases in the middle. CDR3 length: 14 residues. The CDR3 reads CATSRDRGKEKLFF. CDR3 DNA: TGTGCCACCAGCAGAGACAGGGGTAAAGAAAAACTGTTTTTT.